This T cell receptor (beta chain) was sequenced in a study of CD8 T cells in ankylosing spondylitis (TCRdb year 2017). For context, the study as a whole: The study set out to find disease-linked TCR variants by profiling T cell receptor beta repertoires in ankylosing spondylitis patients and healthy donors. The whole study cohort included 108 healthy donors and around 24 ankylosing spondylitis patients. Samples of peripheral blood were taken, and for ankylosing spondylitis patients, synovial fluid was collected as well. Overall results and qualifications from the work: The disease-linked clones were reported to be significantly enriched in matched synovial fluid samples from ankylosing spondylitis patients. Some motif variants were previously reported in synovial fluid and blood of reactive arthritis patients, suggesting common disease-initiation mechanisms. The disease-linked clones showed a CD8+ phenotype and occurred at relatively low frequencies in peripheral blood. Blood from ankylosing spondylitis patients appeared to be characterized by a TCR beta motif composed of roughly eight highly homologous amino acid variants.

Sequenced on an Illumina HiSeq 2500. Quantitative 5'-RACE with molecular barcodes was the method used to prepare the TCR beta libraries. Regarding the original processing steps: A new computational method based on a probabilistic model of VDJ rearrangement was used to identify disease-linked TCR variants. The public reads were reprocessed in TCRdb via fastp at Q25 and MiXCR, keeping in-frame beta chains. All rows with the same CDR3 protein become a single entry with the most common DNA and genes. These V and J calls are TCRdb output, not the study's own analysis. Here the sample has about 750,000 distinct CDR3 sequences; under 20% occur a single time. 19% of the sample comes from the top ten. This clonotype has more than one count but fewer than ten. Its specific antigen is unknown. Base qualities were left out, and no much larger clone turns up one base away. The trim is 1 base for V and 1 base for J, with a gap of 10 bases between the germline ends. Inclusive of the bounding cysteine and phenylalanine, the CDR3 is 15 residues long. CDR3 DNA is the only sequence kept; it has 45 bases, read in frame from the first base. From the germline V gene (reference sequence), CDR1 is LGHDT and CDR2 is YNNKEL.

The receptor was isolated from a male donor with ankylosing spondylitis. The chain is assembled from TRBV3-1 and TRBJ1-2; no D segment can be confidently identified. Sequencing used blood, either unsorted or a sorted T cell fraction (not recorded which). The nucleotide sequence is TGTGCCAGCAGCCAAGGTGTCAGTAATAACTATGGCTACACCTTC. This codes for CASSQGVSNNYGYTF.